The 14 T cell receptor beta chains below come from one sample, sequenced in a study of draining lymph node invasion in breast cancer. The CD4+ CD45RA- CD25high gate defined the sorted memory regulatory T cells. TCRdb re-derived calls from the bulk RNA-seq reads in MiXCR, one entry per CDR3 protein. The profile covers approximately 2,400 distinct CDR3 sequences, with about two thirds appearing a single time and roughly 2.9% taken by the ten largest. Sequencing was performed on sorted memory Tregs from a lymph node. These receptors were taken from a female donor with luminal breast cancer.

The J gene is TRBJ1-5, the V gene TRBV19; D remains ambiguous. V gave up 6 bases and J gave up 7 bases, with 10 bases separating them. The CDR3 runs to 12 residues. Germline loops: CDR1 LNHDA, CDR2 SQIVND (reference sequence). The CDR3 reads CASRRAAQPQHF. CDR3 coding DNA: TGTGCCAGTAGAAGAGCGGCCCAGCCCCAGCATTTT.

The CDR3 sequence is CASRKPNSGNTIYF. CDR3 coding DNA: TGTGCCAGCAGAAAACCTAACTCTGGAAACACCATATATTTT. The V and J genes are TRBV6-1 and TRBJ1-3; D not resolved. V dropped 6 bases and J dropped 0 bases, with 9 bases sitting between them. Germline lookup yields CDR1 MNHNS and CDR2 SASEGT. The CDR3 has 14 amino acids.

The genes are TRBV18 and TRBJ2-7, with 11 bases identical to TRBD1. This CDR3 contains 13 residues. V gave up 5 bases and J gave up 6 bases; unmatched junction bases: 3. The germline CDR1 and CDR2 sequences are KGHSH and LQKENI. The CDR3 region is CASSMDRGREQYF. CDR3 nucleotide sequence: TGTGCCAGCTCAATGGACAGGGGGCGCGAGCAGTACTTC. Full variable domain (remainder filled in from reference TRBV18 and TRBJ2-7): NAGVMQNPRHLVRRRGQEARLRCSPMKGHSHVYWYRQLPEEGLKFMVYLQKENIIDESGMPKERFSAEFPKEGPSILRIQQVVRGDSAAYFCASSMDRGREQYFGPGTRLTVT.

CDR3 loop: CASTSTRVTEAFF. The CDR3 DNA sequence: TGTGCCAGTACCAGTACCAGGGTAACTGAAGCTTTCTTT. This chain uses TRBV19 with TRBJ1-1; D possibly corresponds to TRBD1 (5 bases). The CDR3 extends over 13 amino acids. V lost 7 bases to trimming and J lost 5 bases, with 14 bases between them. Looked up from germline, CDR1 is LNHDA and CDR2 is SQIVND (reference sequence).

The chain's CDR3 is CASSFQGYLKFF. CDR3 bases: TGTGCCAGCAGCTTCCAGGGGTACCTGAAGTTCTTC. V is TRBV5-6 and J is TRBJ2-1; maybe TRBD1 (6 bases). There are 12 residues in the CDR3. The germline V gene encodes CDR1 SGHDT and CDR2 YYEEEE. Trimming removed 2 bases at V and 14 bases at J, with 14 bases between.

This clonotype was counted a few times. The chain links TRBV9 to TRBJ1-2, with D uncertain. Germline V CDR1 and CDR2: SGDLS, YYNGEE. The CDR3 sequence is 15 residues long. V was clipped by 0 bases and J by 2 bases, with 11 bases between them. In DNA, the CDR3 is TGTGCCAGCAGCGTAGGGGCAGGCGAAAACTATGGCTACACCTTC. This encodes CASSVGAGENYGYTF.

The sample holds a few counts of this clonotype. The chain links TRBV4-1 to TRBJ1-4; D gene ambiguous. The CDR3 loop spans 17 amino acids. Germline V gene sequence: CDR1 MGHRA, CDR2 YSYEKL. Trimming stripped 2 bases from V and 2 bases from J, with 15 bases between. The chain's CDR3 is CASSQPRFGATNEKLFF. For the CDR3, the DNA is TGCGCCAGCAGCCAACCCAGATTTGGCGCCACTAATGAAAAACTGTTTTTT.

The chain combines TRBV9 with TRBJ1-5; D may be TRBD1 (5 bases). V was trimmed by 4 bases and J by 11 bases, leaving 16 bases between them. The CDR3 length is 13 residues. Looked up from germline, CDR1 is SGDLS and CDR2 is YYNGEE. The CDR3: CASSKDPRGTQHF. The CDR3 nucleotides are TGTGCCAGCAGCAAGGACCCCCGGGGGACCCAGCATTTT.

This chain uses TRBV27 with TRBJ1-5, with TRBD1 as a possible D gene (6 bases). The CDR3 contains 16 residues. CDR1 and CDR2 (germline): MNHEY, SMNVEV (reference sequence). Trimming cost V 4 bases and J 2 bases, with 15 bases left between them. In nucleotides, the CDR3 is TGTGCCAGCAGTTCCCCAGGGGCTTCTGGCAATCAGCCCCAGCATTTT. This translates into CASSSPGASGNQPQHF.

This clonotype turned up a few times. V and J are TRBV13 and TRBJ2-6, with a tentative D call TRBD2 (6 bases). The V gene lost 2 bases and the J gene lost 1 base, with 9 bases spanning the gap. The germline V gene has CDR1 PRHDT and CDR2 FYEKMQ (reference sequence). CDR3 length: 16 amino acids. The CDR3 here is CASSLMSGSGANVLTF. The DNA for the CDR3 is TGTGCCAGCAGCTTAATGAGCGGGTCTGGGGCCAACGTCCTGACTTTC. Full variable domain (outside the CDR3, taken from reference TRBV13 and TRBJ2-6): AAGVIQSPRHLIKEKRETATLKCYPIPRHDTVYWYQQGPGQDPQFLISFYEKMQSDKGSIPDRFSAQQFSDYHSELNMSSLELGDSALYFCASSLMSGSGANVLTFGAGSRLTVL.

The V gene is TRBV19, the J gene TRBJ2-1; D uncertain. V gave up 3 bases and J gave up 9 bases, with 6 bases separating them. In germline, CDR1 is LNHDA, CDR2 SQIVND (reference sequence). The CDR3 spans 11 residues. The DNA for the CDR3 is TGTGCCAGTAGTATCTCCCGTGAGCAGTTCTTC. Its translation is CASSISREQFF.

J is TRBJ2-7 and V is TRBV2; no definite D call. V was shortened by 6 bases and J by 2 bases, with 5 bases between the two germline ends. The CDR3 has 11 residues. CDR1 SNHLY and CDR2 FYNNEI come from the germline V gene. Here the CDR3 DNA reads TGTGCCAGCAGGGATGCCTACGAGCAGTACGTC. This gives the protein CASRDAYEQYV.

The V and J genes are TRBV27 and TRBJ1-1; perhaps TRBD1 as D (6 bases). The CDR3 has 14 amino acids. V lost 3 bases to trimming and J lost 6 bases, with 14 bases between them. Germline assignment: CDR1 MNHEY and CDR2 SMNVEV (reference sequence). CDR3 bases: TGTGCCAGCAGTTTTGCGGTACAGGGTGCTGAAGCTTTCTTT. This encodes CASSFAVQGAEAFF.

This clonotype was seen only once. V usage is TRBV7-9 and J usage is TRBJ1-1; no clear D gene. The CDR3 extends over 14 amino acids. Looked up from germline, CDR1 is SEHNR and CDR2 is FQNEAQ (reference sequence). The V end was cut by 3 bases, the J end by 1 base, with 9 bases between. In DNA form, the CDR3 reads TGTGCCAGCAGCTTGGGCCCGAAGAACACTGAAGCTTTCTTT. Translating gives CASSLGPKNTEAFF.